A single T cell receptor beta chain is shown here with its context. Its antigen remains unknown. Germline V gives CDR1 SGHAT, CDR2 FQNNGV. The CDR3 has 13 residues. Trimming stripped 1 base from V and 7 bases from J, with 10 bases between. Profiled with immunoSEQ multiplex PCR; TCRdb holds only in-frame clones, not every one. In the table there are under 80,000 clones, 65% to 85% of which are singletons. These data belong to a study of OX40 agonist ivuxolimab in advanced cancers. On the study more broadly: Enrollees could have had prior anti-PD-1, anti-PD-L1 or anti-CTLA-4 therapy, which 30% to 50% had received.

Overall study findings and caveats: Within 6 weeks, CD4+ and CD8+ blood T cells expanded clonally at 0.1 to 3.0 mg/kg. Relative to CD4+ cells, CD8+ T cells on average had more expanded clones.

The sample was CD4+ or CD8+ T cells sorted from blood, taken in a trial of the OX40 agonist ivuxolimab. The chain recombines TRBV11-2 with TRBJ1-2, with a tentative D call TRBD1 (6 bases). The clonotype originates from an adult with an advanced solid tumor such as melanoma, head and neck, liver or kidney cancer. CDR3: CASSLGGQSGYTF. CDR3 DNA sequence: TGTGCCAGCAGCTTAGGGGGGCAATCTGGCTACACCTTC. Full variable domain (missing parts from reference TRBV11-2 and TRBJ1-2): EAGVAQSPRYKIIEKRQSVAFWCNPISGHATLYWYQQILGQGPKLLIQFQNNGVVDDSQLPKDRFSAERLKGVDSTLKIQPAKLEDSAVYLCASSLGGQSGYTFGSGTRLTVV.